The following is a T cell receptor beta chain sequence with its context. In the authors' workflow: Amplification of reference gene primers provided the estimated nucleated cell counts. The assay was immunoSEQ multiplex PCR, and TCRdb's table has in-frame clones only and misses some. The DNA was the basis for D and trimming; V, J and clone size are from that table. The table records roughly 250,000 clones, about 86% of them present only once. This entry is derived from a study of blood T cell repertoires in COVID-19. Turning to the study itself: Samples came from the United States, Italy and Spain, spanning acute and convalescent COVID-19. The analysed material was cDNA or gDNA that came from T cells, B-cell-depleted T cells, or PBMCs.

Germline CDR1 and CDR2: SGHVS and FQNEAQ. The CDR3 contains 15 residues. V was clipped by 6 bases and J by 0 bases; unmatched bases: 5. The J gene is TRBJ2-1, the V gene TRBV7-8; 7 bases map to TRBD1. This receptor was taken from a person between 65 and 79 years old with COVID-19, enrolled during active disease. The sequenced sample consisted of peripheral blood. CDR3 sequence reads: CASRQDRSSYNEQFF. The DNA for the CDR3 is TGTGCCAGCAGACAGGACAGGAGCTCCTACAATGAGCAGTTCTTC.